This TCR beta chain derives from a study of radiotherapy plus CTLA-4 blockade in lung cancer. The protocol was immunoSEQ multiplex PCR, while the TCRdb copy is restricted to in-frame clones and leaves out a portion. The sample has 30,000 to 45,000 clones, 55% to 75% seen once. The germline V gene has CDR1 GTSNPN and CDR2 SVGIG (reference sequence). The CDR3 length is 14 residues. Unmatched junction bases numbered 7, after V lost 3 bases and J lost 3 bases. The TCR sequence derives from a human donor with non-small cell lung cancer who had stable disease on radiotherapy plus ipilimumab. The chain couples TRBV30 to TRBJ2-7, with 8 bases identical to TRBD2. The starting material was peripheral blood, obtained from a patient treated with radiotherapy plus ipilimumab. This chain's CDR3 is CAWSRGRGVYEQYF. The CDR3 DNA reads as TGTGCCTGGAGCCGGGGGCGGGGGGTCTACGAGCAGTACTTC. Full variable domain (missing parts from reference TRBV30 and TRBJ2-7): SQTIHQWPATLVQPVGSPLSLECTVEGTSNPNLYWYRQAAGRGLQLLFYSVGIGQISSEVPQNLSASRPQDRQFILSSKKLLLSDSGFYLCAWSRGRGVYEQYFGPGTRLTVT.